By share of the sample, the clone carrying this T cell receptor (beta chain) is large. The antigen remains undetermined. Cyclophosphamide on days +3 and +4 followed busulfan-fludarabine conditioning and a marrow graft. Using immunoSEQ multiplex PCR, the repertoire was profiled, and TCRdb retains in-frame clones only, with some absent. The sample lists around 2,300 clones, more than 60% seen once, with 15% to 20% in the top ten. This record belongs to a study of T cells after posttransplantation cyclophosphamide. Study results and limitations: Donor-recipient repertoire similarity was low at 1-2 months, rising over year one. Tissue-infiltrating T cells from skin or gut overlapped little with blood T cells. Recipient CMV seropositivity and CMV reactivation strongly tracked TRB clonality.

The length of the CDR3 is 12 residues. CDR1 and CDR2 (germline): KGHSH, LQKENI. Trimming took off 6 bases at V and 1 base at J, with 6 bases between the two ends. This TCR was sampled from a male patient aged 55 to 69 who received an allogeneic stem cell transplant from a related donor and was CMV-positive. Among the T cells, some may be from the graft donor. The chain employs TRBV18 and TRBJ1-1; D call uncertain. Material: PBMCs, obtained after allogeneic stem cell transplant with posttransplant cyclophosphamide. The CDR3 sequence is CASSPRNTEAFF. In DNA form, the CDR3 reads TGTGCCAGCTCGCCGAGGAACACTGAAGCTTTCTTT.